Sequencing of this T cell receptor (beta chain) was carried out in a study of T cell repertoires in ileal Crohn's disease (dated by TCRdb to between 2019 and 2020). Some background on the complete study: The median duration of disease was roughly 7.6 years, and at the time of surgery around 36% of patients were active smokers. A total of roughly 170 mucosal samples from 57 patients were sequenced, collected from several sites on the surgical specimen and at postoperative endoscopy. Roughly half of the patients were given postoperative therapy, with about 17 on anti-TNF agents and about a dozen on thiopurines. All patients had surgery for a complication: stricturing disease in 61% and penetrating disease in about 40%. TCR repertoire analysis was performed in about 59 Crohn's disease patients drawn from a prospective multicentre cohort. The study was conducted in parallel with a multicentre cohort built to find predictors of early endoscopic recurrence after ileocolonic resection. Endoscopic postoperative recurrence was defined as a Rutgeerts score above i0. The study at large found these results: A significantly higher proportion of clonal expansions was observed in active smokers at surgery than in non-smokers (about 25% vs 20%, p=0.02). More high-frequency clones were carried by sorted CD8 T cells than by CD4 T cells, suggesting that mucosal expansions were mainly CD8. Higher high-frequency clone percentages at surgery were associated with endoscopic recurrence; all patients with clonality above 26.8% (18/57) had recurrence. Only a subgroup of patients, of unstated size, had mucosal CD4 and CD8 T cells sorted and sequenced.

Five hundred nanograms of biopsy DNA per sample were submitted for commercial TCRB immunosequencing. CDR3 regions were amplified from genomic DNA by Adaptive Biotechnology using a two-step, amplification bias-controlled multiplex PCR. The first PCR used primers for every V and J gene segment; the second PCR added barcodes and Illumina adapters. CDR3 libraries were sequenced using an Illumina instrument. As for how the authors treated the data: The analysis drew on both the pipelines supplied by the vendor and custom analysis of the raw data in R/Bioconductor running R version 3.3.0. Clonality, ranging from 0 to 1, was calculated as the inverse of the normalised Shannon entropy of all productive clones. The repertoire share taken up by the top 100 clones defined high-frequency clones, and only clones that passed a 95% confidence test were kept. Repertoire diversity was measured with the Simpson index, and overlap between samples was measured with the Morisita-Horn index. TCRdb took over this immuneACCESS table, retaining in-frame rearrangements with V and J assigned. Such tables are incomplete; in checked studies, under half of the missing clones stem from an unresolved V gene, and the remainder is unexplained. The V and J calls and the clone size are those of that table, but D and trimming were determined from the DNA. A total of some 30,000 clones appear in this sample, around 80% of them only once. The ten largest clones capture 5.5% to 6.5% of the sample.

Its CDR3 holds 14 amino acids, cysteine through phenylalanine. The entry retains the CDR3 DNA only, 42 bases that are in frame from base 1. Trimming at the junction amounts to 1 base on V and 6 bases on J, and the germline ends lie 13 bases apart. The germline V gene gives CDR1 as KGHSH and CDR2 as LQKENI. Adults with ileal or ileocolonic Crohn's disease and an indication for ileocolonic resection were eligible for inclusion. Before DNA extraction, whole ileal mucosal biopsies were kept frozen at -80 degrees C. Genomic DNA was extracted from frozen whole biopsies using a TRizol-based method and was quantified with a NanoDrop 2000 spectrophotometer. Comments on this clone: Its binding antigen is unknown. Per-nucleotide qualities are absent, and no much larger clonotype sits a single base away.

The chain is encoded by TRBV18 joined to TRBJ2-7; matching of 5 bases hints at TRBD2 as the D gene. What was sequenced was ileal tissue. This clonotype was sampled from an adult with Crohn's disease. The CDR3 reads CASSPQGERGEQYF. The nucleotide sequence reads TGTGCCAGCTCACCACAGGGAGAACGGGGCGAGCAGTACTTC.